This section outlines one T cell receptor beta chain sequence together with its context. Its antigen is not yet known. Base quality data are lacking; no much larger clone is found one base away. This record comes from a study of blood T cell repertoires in COVID-19 (dated by TCRdb to 2018 to 2021). As for the study more broadly: Collaborator samples came from the United States, Italy and Spain and covered acute and convalescent phases of COVID-19. The prospective study material was composed of cDNA or gDNA derived from T cells, B-cell-depleted T cells, or PBMCs. Subjects who had been exposed to COVID-19, were actively infected with it, or had recovered from it provided the deeply sampled blood TCRbeta repertoires that made up the dataset. The repertoires were released in a freely available public database intended as a resource for research on the immune response to SARS-CoV-2. The samples were drawn from two sources: the first 160 participants of the ongoing ImmuneRACE study, and about 1,300 subjects contributed by 6 global collaborators. Sample metadata almost always included a de-identified subject ID, COVID-19 status, age in years and sex. Where available, HLA class I and class II types were taken from metadata supplied by the sample provider and were not determined by assay-based typing. General study outcomes and caveats: The quantity of clinical and demographic metadata differed by source and by participant and was supplied without curation.

Whole blood was collected in K2EDTA tubes by collaborating institutions according to the institutions' own protocols. Collaborator samples were shipped for TCRbeta analysis as frozen whole blood, isolated PBMCs, or DNA extracted from either sample type. TCRbeta CDR3 regions were amplified from genomic DNA by means of the immunoSEQ Assay, a bias-controlled multiplex PCR. As for how the authors treated the data: Within the assay, amplification of reference gene primers was used to estimate how many nucleated cells each sample contained. To quantify the absolute abundance of each unique TCRbeta CDR3 rearrangement, sequence reads were collapsed and filtered. Productive Simpson clonality was computed per sample as the square root of Simpson's diversity index over productive rearrangements. Held by TCRdb, this immuneACCESS table contains in-frame sequences only and omits some clones. Under half of the omission traces to an unresolved V gene where checked; the cause of the rest is unknown. V and J calls and clone size are those listed in that table; D and trimming were worked out from the DNA. The sample table lists tens of thousands of clones, approximately 80% of them with a count of one. 20% to 25% of the sample goes to the ten largest clones.

The CDR3, cysteine through phenylalanine, is 15 amino acids long. Only CDR3 DNA remains: 45 bases, in frame from the first base. V gives up 5 bases and J gives up 1 base, and the segment between their germline ends measures 14 bases. Looking up the germline V gene yields CDR1 MDHEN and CDR2 SYDVKM. Sample: peripheral blood. The TCR comes from a woman in her 70s with acute or convalescent COVID-19. The rearranged segments are TRBV28 and TRBJ1-1; TRBD1 is a possible D gene, resting on 5 matching bases. CDR3 loop: CASSLPPTANTEAFF. The nucleotide sequence reads as follows: TGTGCCAGCAGTCTCCCCCCGACAGCGAACACTGAAGCTTTCTTT.